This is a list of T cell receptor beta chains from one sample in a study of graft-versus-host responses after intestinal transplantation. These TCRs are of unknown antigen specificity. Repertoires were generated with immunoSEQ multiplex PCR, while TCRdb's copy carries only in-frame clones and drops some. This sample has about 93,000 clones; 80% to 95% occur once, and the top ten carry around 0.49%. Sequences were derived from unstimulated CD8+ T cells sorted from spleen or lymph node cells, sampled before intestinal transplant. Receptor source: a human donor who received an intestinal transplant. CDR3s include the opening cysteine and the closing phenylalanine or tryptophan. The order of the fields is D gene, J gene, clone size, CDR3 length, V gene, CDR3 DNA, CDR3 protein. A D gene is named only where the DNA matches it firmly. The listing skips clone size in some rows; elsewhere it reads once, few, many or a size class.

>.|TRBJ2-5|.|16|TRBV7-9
TGTGCCAGCAGCTTAAACGGCGCAGGAAATAAGAGAACCCAGTACTTC
CASSLNGAGNKRTQYF
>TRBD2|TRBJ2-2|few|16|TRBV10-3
TGTGCCATCAGTGAGTCAGCCAGCGGGGGCACCGGGGAGCTGTTTTTT
CAISESASGGTGELFF
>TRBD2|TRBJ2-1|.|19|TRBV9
TGTGCCAGCAGCGTAGACTCTTCGGTTAGCGGGGGGTCCTACAATGAGCAGTTCTTC
CASSVDSSVSGGSYNEQFF
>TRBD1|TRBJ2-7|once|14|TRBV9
TGTGCCAGCAGCGTAGGGGGACAGGGGTACGAGCAGTACTTC
CASSVGGQGYEQYF
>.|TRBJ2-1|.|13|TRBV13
TGTGCCAGCAGCCCTTGGAGCGGGAATGAGCAGTTCTTC
CASSPWSGNEQFF
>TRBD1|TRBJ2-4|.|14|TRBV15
TGTGCCACCAGCAGGGCCGACCAGGGGGACATTCAGTACTTC
CATSRADQGDIQYF
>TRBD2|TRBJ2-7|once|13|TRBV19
TGTGCCAGTAGAGGTAGCGGGAGCAACGAGCAGTACTTC
CASRGSGSNEQYF
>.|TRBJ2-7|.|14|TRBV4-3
TGCGCCAGCAGCCAAGATCTCGGTGGCTACGAGCAGTACTTC
CASSQDLGGYEQYF
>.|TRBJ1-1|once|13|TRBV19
TGTGCCAGTATCATGGGGGGTTCCACTGAAGCTTTCTTT
CASIMGGSTEAFF
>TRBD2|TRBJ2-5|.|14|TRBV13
TGTGCCAGCAGCCTGGGACTAGCCTGGGGGACCCAGTACTTC
CASSLGLAWGTQYF
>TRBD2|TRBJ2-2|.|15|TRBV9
TGTGCCAGCAGCCAAAGCGGGGTCAACACCGGGGAGCTGTTTTTT
CASSQSGVNTGELFF
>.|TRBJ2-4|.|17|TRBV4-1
TGCGCCAGCAGCCATGTTAGCGCTGGAGAAATAAAAAACATTCAGTACTTC
CASSHVSAGEIKNIQYF
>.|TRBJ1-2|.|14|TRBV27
TGTGCCAGCAGTTTGAGAGGGTCGGTCTATGGCTACACCTTC
CASSLRGSVYGYTF
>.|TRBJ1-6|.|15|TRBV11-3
TGTGCCAGCAGCTCCCTTAGGGGTAGTAATTCACCCCTCCACTTT
CASSSLRGSNSPLHF
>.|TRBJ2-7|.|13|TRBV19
TGTGCCAGTAGTCTAAGCGGAGCCCTGGGGCAGTACTTC
CASSLSGALGQYF
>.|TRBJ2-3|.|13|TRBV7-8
TGTGCCAGCAGCTTATTTGTCGGAGATACGCAGTATTTT
CASSLFVGDTQYF